The source of this T cell receptor (beta chain) is a study of blood T cell repertoires in COVID-19. Study-wide background: The cDNA or gDNA used as material had been derived from T cells, B-cell-depleted T cells, or PBMCs.

CDR1 LGHNA and CDR2 YSLEER come from the germline V gene. The V end lost 0 bases, the J end lost 0 bases, and 18 bases lay between the germline ends. CDR3 size: 18 residues. The repertoire was sequenced with immunoSEQ multiplex PCR; TCRdb's copy has only in-frame clones and lacks some. Of about 62,000 clones in the sample, around 87% are singletons; the top ten hold approximately 4%. The sample was peripheral blood. The chain joins TRBV4-3 to TRBJ2-7, with D possibly being TRBD1 (7 bases). The TCR was taken from a human donor in a cohort sampled during active COVID-19. For the CDR3, the DNA is TGCGCCAGCAGCCAAGATCTGCGGAGGGACAGCAGCTCCTACGAGCAGTACTTC. Its protein is CASSQDLRRDSSSYEQYF.